This entry concerns a single TCR beta chain. The antigen remains undetermined. A second PCR, run for about 7 to 11 cycles, used a sample-barcoded 5' primer plus a J-beta primer mix. Each cDNA molecule received a tag from a template-switch adaptor that had 12 random nucleotides. Using its own MiXCR run on the 5' RACE reads, TCRdb lists one record per CDR3 protein. The table records about 760,000 distinct CDR3 sequences, approximately 53% of them present only once. Germline V CDR1 and CDR2: MNHEY, SMNVEV (reference sequence). The CDR3 is 11 residues long. V was shortened by 6 bases and J by 15 bases, with 15 bases between the two germline ends. This entry comes from a study of blood T cells in healthy people across ages. There were healthy Caucasian individuals from Russia, aged roughly 6 to 100, serving as donors. Study conclusions and caveats: A roughly linear age-dependent decrease characterized TCR beta diversity per million T cells.

This receptor was taken from a middle-aged man in good health. The chain recombines TRBV27 with TRBJ2-1; D is possibly TRBD1 or TRBD2 (5 bases each). The sequencing sample was made of blood. The chain's CDR3 is CASSPGPQWFF. In DNA, the CDR3 is TGTGCCAGCAGCCCGGGACCCCAGTGGTTCTTC.